One sample yielded the 32 T cell receptor beta chains listed below, sequenced in a study of T cells in Graves' hyperthyroidism and ophthalmopathy. Amplification of TCR beta CDR3 regions was performed using RNA transcripts as template. HTBI primers were the set used in a first-round RT-PCR of the TCR CDR3. TCRdb passed the multiplex PCR reads through MiXCR, listing each CDR3 protein once. The sample carries more than 650,000 distinct CDR3 sequences, 11% to 15% recorded once. Material: blood. Receptors were obtained from a woman aged 18-29 years with Graves' hyperthyroidism.

The chain has TRBV13 and TRBJ2-7, with TRBD1 matching over 9 bases. The CDR3 is 14 amino acids. CDR1 is PRHDT and CDR2 is FYEKMQ in the germline V gene (reference sequence). The junction had 6 bases not matched to a gene; V was cut back by 6 bases and J by 3 bases. CDR3 protein: CASRVGQGSYEQYF. The CDR3 coding sequence is TGTGCCAGCAGGGTGGGACAGGGAAGCTACGAGCAGTACTTC.

This clonotype was recorded many times. J is TRBJ2-7 and V is TRBV7-7, with 10 nucleotides matching TRBD1. The CDR3 is 15 residues long. V lost 3 bases, J lost 3 bases, and 5 bases stayed unmatched. Germline values: CDR1 SSHAT, CDR2 FNYEAQ (reference sequence). The DNA for the CDR3 is TGTGCCAGCAGCTTGGGGACAGGGGTGGGCTACGAGCAGTACTTC. Translated: CASSLGTGVGYEQYF.

This clonotype was observed a handful of times. The chain combines TRBV24-1 with TRBJ2-3; the match to TRBD1 covers 7 bases. Unmatched junction bases numbered 4, after V lost 4 bases and J lost 4 bases. This CDR3 is 14 amino acids long. CDR1 and CDR2 (germline): KGHDR, SFDVKD. The CDR3 DNA is TGTGCCACCAGTGACAGGGGGATGCCAGATACGCAGTATTTT. It codes for CATSDRGMPDTQYF.

This clonotype was detected only once. This chain uses TRBV2 with TRBJ2-5; 10 positions agree with TRBD2. From germline, CDR1 is SNHLY and CDR2 FYNNEI. The CDR3 runs to 12 residues. Unmatched junction bases numbered 4, after V lost 10 bases and J lost 5 bases. The CDR3 spells CAKTSGSETQYF. CDR3 sequence (DNA): TGTGCCAAGACTAGCGGGTCGGAGACCCAGTACTTC.

This clonotype occurred a few times. The chain recombines TRBV10-1 with TRBJ2-1; the match to TRBD2 covers 10 bases. From germline, CDR1 is WNHNN and CDR2 SYGVQD (reference sequence). The CDR3 is made up of 19 amino acids. J gave up 8 bases and V 2 bases, and 18 bases lay outside the gene matches. DNA of the CDR3: TGCGCCAGCAGTGAGACCCAAGGCGGTAGCGGGAGGTTAGTGGATGAGCAGTTCTTC. Translating it yields CASSETQGGSGRLVDEQFF.

This clonotype occurred many times. The CDR3 coding sequence is TGTGCCAGCAGTCTTGGGACAGGAAGCAATCAGCCCCAGCATTTT. Residues: CASSLGTGSNQPQHF. This rearrangement joins TRBV28 to TRBJ1-5; 8 bases align to TRBD1. Germline V gene lookup returns CDR1 MDHEN and CDR2 SYDVKM. This CDR3 contains 15 residues. V was clipped by 5 bases and J by 1 base; unmatched bases: 4. The variable domain in full, completed from reference TRBV28 and TRBJ1-5, reads DVKVTQSSRYLVKRTGEKVFLECVQDMDHENMFWYRQDPGLGLRLIYFSYDVKMKEKGDIPEGYSVSREKKERFSLILESASTNQTSMYLCASSLGTGSNQPQHFGDGTRLSIL.

V gene TRBV20-1 combines with J gene TRBJ2-1, with D perhaps being TRBD1 or TRBD2 (5 bases each). Trimming took 6 bases from V and 3 from J, leaving 15 bases between them. In germline, CDR1 is DFQATT, CDR2 SNEGSKA (reference sequence). This CDR3 has 14 amino acids. This CDR3 reads CSADSPRGYNEQFF. CDR3 coding DNA: TGCAGTGCGGACTCCCCGAGGGGCTACAATGAGCAGTTCTTC.

This clonotype was counted ten times or more. The chain has TRBV2 and TRBJ1-4; 8 positions match TRBD1. Germline loops: CDR1 SNHLY, CDR2 FYNNEI. The CDR3 totals 14 residues. Trimming took 5 bases from V and 8 from J; bases not matched to a gene: 7. The CDR3 region has the DNA TGTGCCAGCAGTTGGGACAGGCTGGCGGAAAAACTGTTTTTT. Protein product: CASSWDRLAEKLFF.

This clonotype has only a few counts. This chain links TRBV9 with TRBJ2-1, with 10 bases matching TRBD2. The length of the CDR3 is 13 residues. Germline V lookup: CDR1 SGDLS, CDR2 YYNGEE. V was pared by 7 bases and J by 4 bases, with 2 bases of the junction left unmatched. In DNA, the CDR3 is TGTGCCAGCGCGGGACTAGCGTACAATGAGCAGTTCTTC. It encodes CASAGLAYNEQFF.

The chain uses TRBV14 and TRBJ2-1; 11 bases align to TRBD2. The CDR3 contains 18 residues. Unmatched junction bases numbered 12, after V lost 5 bases and J lost 3 bases. The germline CDR1 and CDR2 sequences are SGHDN and FVKESK. This chain's CDR3 is CASSLTSGSDLDYNEQFF. CDR3 coding DNA: TGTGCCAGCAGCTTAACTAGCGGGAGCGATCTGGACTACAATGAGCAGTTCTTC.

The chain recombines TRBV5-1 with TRBJ2-1, with D perhaps TRBD2 (6 bases). Trimming stripped 4 bases from V and 3 bases from J, with 17 bases between. Looked up from germline, CDR1 is SGHRS and CDR2 is YFSETQ. CDR3 size: 16 residues. In DNA, the CDR3 is TGCGCCAGCAGCATTGGGAATAGCGGAGACTACAATGAGCAGTTCTTC. This codes for CASSIGNSGDYNEQFF.

This clonotype was picked up many times. The chain is built from TRBV24-1 and TRBJ2-5; maybe TRBD1 (6 bases). Germline assignment: CDR1 KGHDR and CDR2 SFDVKD. CDR3 length equals 16 residues. The V end lost 4 bases, the J end lost 7 bases, and 21 bases lay between the germline ends. The CDR3 reads CATSESLGGRGGTQYF. In DNA form, the CDR3 reads TGTGCCACCAGTGAATCGCTTGGGGGACGAGGGGGGACCCAGTACTTC.

This chain connects TRBV6-2 or TRBV6-3 to TRBJ1-1; D not certain. The CDR3 is made up of 13 amino acids. The germline V and J ends were trimmed by 2 bases and 4 bases, with 8 bases remaining between them. In germline, CDR1 is MNHEY, CDR2 SVGEGT. The CDR3 is CASSYVSVTEAFF. CDR3 in DNA: TGTGCCAGCAGTTACGTCTCAGTCACTGAAGCTTTCTTT.

The table lists this clonotype with many counts. The chain couples TRBV19 to TRBJ1-2, with 9 bases matching TRBD1. CDR1 and CDR2 (germline): LNHDA, SQIVND (reference sequence). Trimming took 5 bases from V and 5 from J; bases not matched to a gene: 12. The CDR3 is made up of 16 amino acids. CDR3 nucleotides: TGTGCCAGTAGTCAAAGGACGGGACAGGGCCTGTATGGCTACACCTTC. Protein: CASSQRTGQGLYGYTF.

This clonotype has ten or more counts. Written as DNA, the CDR3 is TGTGCCAGCAGCCAAAACATGAACACTGAAGCTTTCTTT. Amino acids: CASSQNMNTEAFF. This chain joins TRBV2 and TRBJ1-1; D not resolved. The V gene's germline CDR1 is SNHLY and CDR2 FYNNEI. This CDR3 comprises 13 residues. V lost 6 bases, J lost 0 bases, and 8 bases lay in between.

This clonotype has ten or more counts. The chain links TRBV10-2 to TRBJ2-1; D call uncertain. CDR3 size: 15 residues. The V and J ends lost 4 bases and 5 bases respectively, with 15 bases between them. Germline V gene sequence: CDR1 WSHSY, CDR2 SAAADI. The CDR3 sequence is CASSAVGARHNEQFF. For the CDR3, the DNA is TGCGCCAGCAGTGCAGTTGGCGCCAGGCACAATGAGCAGTTCTTC.

In this sample, this clonotype turned up many times. V gene TRBV10-1 combines with J gene TRBJ2-1, with TRBD2 matching over 9 bases. CDR1 WNHNN and CDR2 SYGVQD come from the germline V gene (reference sequence). The CDR3 runs 15 residues. With V trimmed by 5 bases and J by 6 bases, 8 bases remained unmatched. CDR3: CASSRASGMFNEQFF. The DNA of the CDR3 is TGCGCCAGCAGTCGGGCTAGCGGGATGTTCAATGAGCAGTTCTTC.

The sample holds many counts of this clonotype. V is TRBV7-8 and J is TRBJ2-3; 7 bases agree with TRBD2. CDR1 SGHVS and CDR2 FQNEAQ come from the germline V gene. After removal of 6 bases from V and 2 bases from J, the junction contained 5 bases not matched to a gene. There are 14 residues in the CDR3. CDR3 in amino acids: CASRRAGYTDTQYF. The CDR3 DNA is TGTGCCAGCAGACGAGCGGGGTACACAGATACGCAGTATTTT.

This clonotype was picked up many times. V usage is TRBV13 and J usage is TRBJ2-1, with 9 bases lining up with TRBD2. J was trimmed by 10 bases and V by 1 base; bases with no gene match: 8. This CDR3 spans 15 amino acids. Per germline, CDR1 PRHDT and CDR2 FYEKMQ (reference sequence). This CDR3 reads CASSLAAGGLGEQFF. DNA for the CDR3: TGTGCCAGCAGCTTAGCGGCGGGAGGGCTAGGGGAGCAGTTCTTC.

This clonotype was observed many times. The chain uses TRBV20-1 and TRBJ2-1; tentative D call: TRBD1 (5 bases). CDR1 and CDR2 (germline): DFQATT, SNEGSKA (reference sequence). The ends were cut back, 1 base at V and 4 bases at J, with 11 bases in the middle. This CDR3 is 14 amino acids long. CDR3 nucleotides: TGCAGTGCTAGAGTGGACACAAATTACAATGAGCAGTTCTTC. Encoded protein: CSARVDTNYNEQFF.

This clonotype was found a few times. The chain has TRBV25-1 and TRBJ1-3, with no clear D. The CDR3 contains 14 residues. Trimming removed 3 bases at V and 0 bases at J, with 6 bases between. Per germline, CDR1 MGHDK and CDR2 SYGVNS. The CDR3: CASSDSGSGNTIYF. The CDR3 DNA is TGTGCCAGCAGTGATTCGGGCTCTGGAAACACCATATATTTT.

This clonotype has ten or more counts. The CDR3 reads CASSRGLAGGLSTDTQYF. The DNA of the CDR3 is TGTGCCAGCAGTCGCGGACTAGCGGGAGGGCTGAGCACAGATACGCAGTATTTT. The chain joins TRBV2 to TRBJ2-3; TRBD2 matches 15 bases. V gave up 5 bases and J gave up 0 bases; unmatched junction bases: 6. The CDR3 runs 18 residues. The germline V gene encodes CDR1 SNHLY and CDR2 FYNNEI.

Concerning this clonotype itself: This may be a read error: a much more frequent sequence differs by one nucleotide. V and J are TRBV3-1 and TRBJ2-5; D is uncertain. The CDR3 covers 14 residues. Germline V lookup: CDR1 LGHDT, CDR2 YNNKEL (reference sequence). As DNA, the CDR3 is TGTGCCAGCGGCCAAGTTCGCAGCACCGAGACCCAGTACTTC. Translation gives CASGQVRSTETQYF.

The chain combines TRBV12-3 or TRBV12-4 with TRBJ2-3, with D unclear. This CDR3 spans 14 amino acids. The V and J ends lost 7 bases and 1 base respectively, with 12 bases between them. CDR3 sequence: CASKRTTGTDTQYF. CDR3 nucleotides: TGTGCCAGCAAACGCACGACTGGCACAGATACGCAGTATTTT.

The chain links TRBV4-1 to TRBJ2-2, with unresolved D. CDR3 length: 16 amino acids. From germline, CDR1 is MGHRA and CDR2 YSYEKL. V lost 2 bases and J lost 8, with 18 bases in between. Here the CDR3 DNA reads TGCGCCAGCAGCCAATCGCCTTCAGTTCCTAGGGGGGAGCTGTTTTTT. It yields the protein CASSQSPSVPRGELFF.

The chain has TRBV4-1 and TRBJ2-3; no clear D gene. The CDR3 length is 15 residues. Trimming took 0 bases from V and 5 from J, leaving 12 bases between them. Germline V CDR1 and CDR2: MGHRA, YSYEKL. For the CDR3, the DNA is TGCGCCAGCAGCCAAGAGGTAACCGGGCGAGATACGCAGTATTTT. This translates into CASSQEVTGRDTQYF.

This clonotype was seen ten or more times. The chain joins TRBV18 to TRBJ2-7, with 7 bases fitting TRBD1. Germline V gives CDR1 KGHSH, CDR2 LQKENI. V lost 6 bases and J lost 5; bases outside the gene matches: 7. The CDR3 totals 13 residues. The CDR3 spells CASSQTGTDEQYF. The DNA for the CDR3 is TGTGCCAGCTCGCAGACAGGGACCGACGAGCAGTACTTC.

At least ten counts were recorded for this clonotype. This rearrangement joins TRBV6-2 or TRBV6-3 to TRBJ1-5, with D possibly matching TRBD1 (5 bases). Germline V gene sequence: CDR1 MNHEY, CDR2 SVGEGT. The CDR3 sequence is 14 residues long. Trimming removed 5 bases from V and 5 bases from J, with 13 bases in between. CDR3 sequence reads: CASSNTRADQPQHF. The CDR3 DNA follows: TGTGCCAGCAGTAACACCAGGGCGGATCAGCCCCAGCATTTT.

This clonotype was found many times. This chain uses TRBV28 with TRBJ2-1; 8 positions match TRBD2. CDR1 MDHEN and CDR2 SYDVKM come from the germline V gene. V lost 3 bases to trimming and J lost 6 bases; unmatched junction nucleotides: 7. This CDR3 contains 15 residues. The CDR3 loop is CASSFGGTRPNEQFF. The CDR3 nucleotides read TGTGCCAGCAGTTTCGGGGGGACTAGACCCAATGAGCAGTTCTTC.

The chain combines TRBV28 with TRBJ1-2; TRBD1 might be the D (6 bases). Per the germline V gene, CDR1 is MDHEN and CDR2 is SYDVKM. V lost 11 bases, J lost 4 bases, and 20 bases lay in between. This CDR3 has 14 amino acids. The CDR3 DNA follows: TGTGCCTCTGCGGGGGGGGGCGGCGTCTATGGCTACACCTTC. The encoded protein is CASAGGGGVYGYTF.

This clonotype was counted a few times. This rearrangement joins TRBV7-9 to TRBJ2-5; D possibly corresponds to TRBD2 (5 bases). The CDR3 spans 16 residues. V gave up 0 bases and J gave up 3 bases, with 14 bases separating them. CDR1 SEHNR and CDR2 FQNEAQ come from the germline V gene (reference sequence). CDR3 in amino acids: CASSLAAKAVEETQYF. For the CDR3, the DNA is TGTGCCAGCAGCTTAGCTGCGAAAGCGGTTGAAGAGACCCAGTACTTC.

A few counts support this clonotype. The CDR3 sequence: CASSYQGGRAEDTQYF. The CDR3 region has the DNA TGTGCCAGCAGTTACCAGGGCGGGAGGGCCGAAGATACGCAGTATTTT. V and J are TRBV6-9 and TRBJ2-3, with 9 bases lining up with TRBD2. The CDR3 contains 16 residues. V trimming: 3 bases; J trimming: 5 bases; junction bases outside the gene matches: 9. The V gene's germline CDR1 is MNHGY and CDR2 SVAAGI.